The entry below describes one T cell receptor beta chain. This sample stems from a study of blood T cells in healthy people across ages. At least 6.5 million PBMCs were isolated per sample. Together with a sample-barcoded 5' primer, a J-beta primer mix was included in a second PCR lasting roughly 6 to 12 cycles. TCRdb reprocessed the 5' RACE reads via MiXCR and lists one record per CDR3 protein. The sample shows about 780,000 distinct CDR3 sequences, around half of them seen only once. This sequence was found in an elderly man in good health. The material sequenced was blood.

CDR3 in DNA: TGTGCCTGGAGGAAACCTTCACCGGTGTGGAGTGAGCAGTTCTTC. Amino acid sequence: CAWRKPSPVWSEQFF. The chain uses TRBV30 and TRBJ2-1; no clear D gene. CDR3 length: 15 residues. The V gene's germline CDR1 is GTSNPN and CDR2 SVGIG (reference sequence). Trimming left V 3 bases short and J 9 bases short, with 21 bases between.